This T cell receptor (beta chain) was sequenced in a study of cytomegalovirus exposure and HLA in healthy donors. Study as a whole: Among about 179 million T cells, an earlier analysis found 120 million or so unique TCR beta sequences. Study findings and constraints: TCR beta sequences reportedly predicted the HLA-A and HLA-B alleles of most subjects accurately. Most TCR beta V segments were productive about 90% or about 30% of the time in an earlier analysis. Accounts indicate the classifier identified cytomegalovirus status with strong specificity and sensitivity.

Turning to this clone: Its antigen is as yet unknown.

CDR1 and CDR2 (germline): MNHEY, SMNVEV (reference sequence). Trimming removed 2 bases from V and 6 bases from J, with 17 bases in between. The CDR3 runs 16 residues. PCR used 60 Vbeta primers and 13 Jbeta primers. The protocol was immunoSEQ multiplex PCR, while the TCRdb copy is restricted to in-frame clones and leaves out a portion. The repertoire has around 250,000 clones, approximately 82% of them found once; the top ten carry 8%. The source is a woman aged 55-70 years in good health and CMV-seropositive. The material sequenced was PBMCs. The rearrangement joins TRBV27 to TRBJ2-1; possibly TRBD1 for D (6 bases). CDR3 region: CASSLNPPSRGNEQFF. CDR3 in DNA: TGTGCCAGCAGTTTAAACCCCCCGTCCAGGGGCAATGAGCAGTTCTTC.